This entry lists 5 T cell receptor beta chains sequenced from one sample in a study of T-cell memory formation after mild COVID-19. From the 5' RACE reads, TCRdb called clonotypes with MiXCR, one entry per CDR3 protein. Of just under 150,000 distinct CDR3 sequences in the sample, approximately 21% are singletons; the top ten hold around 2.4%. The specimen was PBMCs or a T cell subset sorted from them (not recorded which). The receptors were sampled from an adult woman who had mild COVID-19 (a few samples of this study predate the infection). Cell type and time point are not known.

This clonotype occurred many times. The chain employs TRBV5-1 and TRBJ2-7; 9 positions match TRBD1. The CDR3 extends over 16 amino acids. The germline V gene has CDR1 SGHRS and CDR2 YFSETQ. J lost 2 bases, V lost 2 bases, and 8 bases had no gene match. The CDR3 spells CASSFSSGTGTYEQYF. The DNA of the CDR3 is TGCGCCAGCAGCTTCTCCTCCGGGACAGGGACCTACGAGCAGTACTTC.

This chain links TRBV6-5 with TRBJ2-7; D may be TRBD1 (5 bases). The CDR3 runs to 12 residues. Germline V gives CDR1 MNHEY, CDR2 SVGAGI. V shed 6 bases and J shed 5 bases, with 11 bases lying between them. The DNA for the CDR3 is TGTGCCAGCAGCCAGACAGAGAACGAGCAGTACTTC. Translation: CASSQTENEQYF.

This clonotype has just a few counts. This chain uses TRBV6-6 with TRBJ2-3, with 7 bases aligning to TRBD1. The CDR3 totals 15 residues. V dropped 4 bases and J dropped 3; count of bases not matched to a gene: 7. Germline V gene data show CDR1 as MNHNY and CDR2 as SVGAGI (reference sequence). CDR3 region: CASSSHKTGTDTQYF. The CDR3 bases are TGTGCCAGCAGTTCGCATAAGACAGGGACAGATACGCAGTATTTT.

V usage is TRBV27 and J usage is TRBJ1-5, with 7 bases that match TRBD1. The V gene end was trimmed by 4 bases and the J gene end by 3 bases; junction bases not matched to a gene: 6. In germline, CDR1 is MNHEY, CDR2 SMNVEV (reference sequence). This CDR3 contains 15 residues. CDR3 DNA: TGTGCCAGCAGTTCCCAGGGGGTAAACAATCAGCCCCAGCATTTT. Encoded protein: CASSSQGVNNQPQHF.

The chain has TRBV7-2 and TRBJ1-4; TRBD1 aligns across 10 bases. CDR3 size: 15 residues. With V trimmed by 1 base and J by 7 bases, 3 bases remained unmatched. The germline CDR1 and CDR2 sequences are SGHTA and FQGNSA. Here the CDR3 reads CASSLGQGAREKLFF. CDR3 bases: TGTGCCAGCAGCTTAGGACAGGGGGCGCGTGAAAAACTGTTTTTT.